The subject of this entry is one T cell receptor beta chain. This sample is part of a study of T cells expressing NK-cell markers. Study-level background: Source material for TCR beta repertoires consisted of sorted CD3+CD56+NKG2C+, CD3+CD56+NKG2C- and CD3+CD56-NKG2C+ T cells. The study sequenced eight donors, seven HCMV-seropositive and one seronegative.

TCRdb derives one entry per CDR3 protein from the 5' RACE reads, leaving out DNA. In total, the table holds approximately 550,000 distinct CDR3 sequences. The CDR3 covers 17 residues. Germline assignment: CDR1 SQVTM and CDR2 ANQGSEA. Sequencing input: blood T cells: a sorted CD56 or NKG2C T cell subset, CD4+ or CD8+ T cells, or bulk PBMC T cells (not recorded which). The chain employs TRBV29-1 and TRBJ2-3; with no DNA, the TCRdb D assignment of TRBD2 cannot be verified. This clonotype was obtained from a man aged 18 to 35 in good health. The CDR3 sequence: CSVEAVDFPIITDTQYF.